This is a list of T cell receptor beta chains from one sample in a study of OX40 agonist ivuxolimab in advanced cancers. Profiled with immunoSEQ multiplex PCR; TCRdb holds only in-frame clones, not every one. The profile shows 57,000 or so clones, roughly 80% of them singletons. This sample comprised CD4+ or CD8+ T cells sorted from blood, obtained in a trial of the OX40 agonist ivuxolimab. All receptors come from an adult with an advanced solid tumor such as melanoma, head and neck, liver or kidney cancer. Both conserved end residues are part of each CDR3. A D gene is named only where the DNA matches it firmly. Expanded clones are given a class, and other clones once, few, many or no size at all.

clone size: once; J gene: TRBJ2-2; D gene: -; V gene: TRBV4-3; CDR3 protein: CASSQVGRTGELFF; CDR3 DNA: TGCGCCAGCAGCCAAGTCGGAAGAACCGGGGAGCTGTTTTTT
clone size: -; J gene: TRBJ2-7; D gene: -; V gene: TRBV2; CDR3 protein: CASTGGAHEQYF; CDR3 DNA: TGTGCCAGCACGGGCGGGGCCCACGAGCAGTACTTC
clone size: -; J gene: TRBJ1-4; D gene: TRBD1; V gene: TRBV4-1; CDR3 protein: CASNQGEGQGERKLFF; CDR3 DNA: TGCGCCAGCAACCAAGGCGAGGGACAGGGGGAGAGAAAACTGTTTTTT
clone size: -; J gene: TRBJ2-1; D gene: TRBD2; V gene: TRBV6-5; CDR3 protein: CASSSLLAVVNEQFF; CDR3 DNA: TGTGCCAGCAGTTCCCTACTAGCGGTCGTCAATGAGCAGTTCTTC
clone size: -; J gene: TRBJ2-3; D gene: TRBD2; V gene: TRBV10-3; CDR3 protein: CAISPGLASTDTQYF; CDR3 DNA: TGTGCCATCTCCCCGGGACTAGCTAGCACAGATACGCAGTATTTT
clone size: -; J gene: TRBJ1-1; D gene: -; V gene: TRBV6-6; CDR3 protein: CASSPGSSSGNTEAFF; CDR3 DNA: TGTGCCAGCAGCCCCGGGAGTTCATCCGGGAACACTGAAGCTTTCTTT
clone size: -; J gene: TRBJ2-3; D gene: -; V gene: TRBV5-1; CDR3 protein: CASSFPGGGTDTQYF; CDR3 DNA: TGCGCCAGCAGCTTCCCAGGGGGGGGCACAGATACGCAGTATTTT
clone size: -; J gene: TRBJ1-2; D gene: -; V gene: TRBV7-2; CDR3 protein: CASSLSGPALAGYTF; CDR3 DNA: TGTGCCAGCAGCTTAAGCGGACCTGCTCTGGCTGGCTACACCTTC
clone size: -; J gene: TRBJ2-7; D gene: TRBD1; V gene: TRBV5-5; CDR3 protein: CASSRRDRDYEQYF; CDR3 DNA: TGTGCCAGCAGCCGGAGGGACAGGGACTACGAGCAGTACTTC
clone size: -; J gene: TRBJ2-2; D gene: -; V gene: TRBV4-2; CDR3 protein: CASSPEGGNTGELFF; CDR3 DNA: TGTGCCAGCAGTCCGGAGGGGGGGAACACCGGGGAGCTGTTTTTT
clone size: once; J gene: TRBJ2-2; D gene: -; V gene: TRBV30; CDR3 protein: CAWTGTFNTGELFF; CDR3 DNA: TGTGCCTGGACCGGGACTTTCAACACCGGGGAGCTGTTTTTT
clone size: -; J gene: TRBJ1-2; D gene: -; V gene: TRBV29-1; CDR3 protein: CSAPSGASNYGYTF; CDR3 DNA: TGCAGCGCCCCCTCGGGGGCGAGTAACTATGGCTACACCTTC
clone size: -; J gene: TRBJ1-2; D gene: -; V gene: TRBV9; CDR3 protein: CASSVVGTANYGYTF; CDR3 DNA: TGTGCCAGCAGCGTAGTCGGGACCGCTAACTATGGCTACACCTTC
clone size: -; J gene: TRBJ2-2; D gene: TRBD1; V gene: TRBV10-3; CDR3 protein: CAISDPRQGSYTGELFF; CDR3 DNA: TGTGCCATCAGTGATCCAAGACAGGGGTCGTACACCGGGGAGCTGTTTTTT
clone size: once; J gene: TRBJ2-7; D gene: -; V gene: TRBV4-2; CDR3 protein: CASSQTQGGEQYF; CDR3 DNA: TGTGCCAGCAGCCAAACACAGGGCGGCGAGCAGTACTTC
clone size: -; J gene: TRBJ2-1; D gene: TRBD1; V gene: TRBV23-1; CDR3 protein: CASSQFFGTGSSSYNEQFF; CDR3 DNA: TGCGCCAGCAGTCAATTCTTCGGGACAGGGTCTAGCTCCTACAATGAGCAGTTCTTC
clone size: -; J gene: TRBJ1-1; D gene: -; V gene: TRBV6-6; CDR3 protein: CASRTGQNTEAFF; CDR3 DNA: TGTGCCAGCAGGACGGGACAGAACACTGAAGCTTTCTTT
clone size: -; J gene: TRBJ2-6; D gene: TRBD1; V gene: TRBV4-3; CDR3 protein: CASSRTPGQGFSGANVLTF; CDR3 DNA: TGCGCCAGCAGCCGGACCCCGGGACAGGGCTTCTCTGGGGCCAACGTCCTGACTTTC
clone size: few; J gene: TRBJ1-5; D gene: TRBD1; V gene: TRBV6-5; CDR3 protein: CASGGQGGQPQHF; CDR3 DNA: TGTGCCAGCGGCGGACAGGGTGGGCAGCCCCAGCATTTT